This T cell receptor beta chain was found in a study of blood T cell repertoires in COVID-19. Study details: Both acute and convalescent COVID-19 samples were obtained from the United States, Italy and Spain. T cells, B-cell-depleted T cells, or PBMCs provided the cDNA or gDNA that served as material.

Original processing methods: Nucleated cell counts were estimated from reference gene primer amplification. Repertoires were generated with immunoSEQ multiplex PCR, while TCRdb's copy carries only in-frame clones and drops some. That table furnishes V, J and clone size, whereas the DNA furnished D and trimming. The table has 150,000 to 200,000 clones, 65% to 85% seen once; the top ten hold roughly 5%. CDR3 length: 13 amino acids. The V gene lost 4 bases and the J gene lost 1 base, with 6 bases spanning the gap. Germline CDR1 reads KGHDR; CDR2 reads SFDVKD. This chain uses TRBV24-1 with TRBJ1-1; D not resolved. The sequenced material came from peripheral blood. This TCR was sampled from a woman in her thirties with acute or convalescent COVID-19. CDR3 nucleotide sequence: TGTGCCACCAGTGAGGCTAGGAACACTGAAGCTTTCTTT. The encoded protein is CATSEARNTEAFF.